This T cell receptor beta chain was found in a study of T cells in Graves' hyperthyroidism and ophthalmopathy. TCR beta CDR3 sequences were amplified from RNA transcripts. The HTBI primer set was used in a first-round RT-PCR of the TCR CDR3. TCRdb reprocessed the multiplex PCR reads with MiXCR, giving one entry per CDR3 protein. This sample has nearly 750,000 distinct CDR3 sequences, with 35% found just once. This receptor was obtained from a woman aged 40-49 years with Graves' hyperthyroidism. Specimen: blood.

The CDR3 bases are TGCAGCGTTGAAGGTTTCGGCAGCACTGAAGCTTTCTTT. Its protein is CSVEGFGSTEAFF. V and J are TRBV29-1 and TRBJ1-1; no clear D gene. Trimming shortened V by 1 base and J by 4 bases, and 10 bases separated the two germline ends. Germline CDR1 reads SQVTM; CDR2 reads ANQGSEA. This CDR3 spans 13 amino acids.